These T cell receptor beta chains were read from a single sample in a study of blood T cell repertoires in COVID-19. Measured with immunoSEQ multiplex PCR; TCRdb has only the in-frame clones, and not every one. The sample holds 400,000 to 450,000 clones, approximately 90% seen once. Sequencing used peripheral blood. These TCRs come from a woman in her forties or fifties with COVID-19, enrolled during active disease. The CDR3 runs from the conserved cysteine through the conserved F or W. The D gene is left open where the match is weak. Not every row has a clone size; where given, it reads once, few, many or a size class.

d_call,v_call,clone_size,j_call,cdr3_aa,cdr3_nt
TRBD1,TRBV10-3,NA,TRBJ1-1,CAIGTGDNTEAFF,TGTGCCATCGGAACAGGGGATAACACTGAAGCTTTCTTT
TRBD1,TRBV19,NA,TRBJ2-7,CASSIAARQGAIYEQYF,TGTGCCAGTAGTATAGCAGCTCGACAGGGGGCTATCTACGAGCAGTACTTC
NA,TRBV18,NA,TRBJ1-5,CASSPQGSSNQPQHF,TGTGCCAGCTCACCACAGGGGTCGAGCAATCAGCCCCAGCATTTT
NA,TRBV11-3,once,TRBJ2-3,CASSFGENTDTQYF,TGTGCCAGCAGCTTCGGTGAGAACACAGATACGCAGTATTTT
TRBD2,TRBV12-5,NA,TRBJ2-1,CASGAGTSIYEQFF,TGTGCTAGTGGGGCCGGGACTAGTATCTATGAGCAGTTCTTC
NA,TRBV6-5,NA,TRBJ1-1,CASSATPLEAFF,TGTGCCAGCAGCGCTACGCCGCTTGAAGCTTTCTTT
NA,TRBV5-4,once,TRBJ2-1,CASSHRDNDEQFF,TGTGCCAGCAGCCACCGGGACAACGATGAGCAGTTCTTC
NA,TRBV28,few,TRBJ2-1,CASSFVGGQDPSPEQFF,TGTGCCAGCAGTTTCGTGGGGGGTCAGGACCCCTCCCCTGAGCAGTTCTTC
NA,TRBV9,NA,TRBJ1-1,CASSPAIEAFF,TGTGCCAGCAGCCCAGCGATTGAAGCTTTCTTT
NA,TRBV6-6,few,TRBJ2-2,CASSYRTGELFF,TGTGCCAGCAGTTATCGGACCGGGGAGCTGTTTTTT
NA,TRBV19,NA,TRBJ1-1,CASSSTGSNTEAFF,TGTGCCAGTAGTTCGACAGGATCCAACACTGAAGCTTTCTTT
NA,TRBV27,NA,TRBJ1-5,CASSPGGHDQPQHF,TGTGCCAGCAGTCCGGGGGGCCACGATCAGCCCCAGCATTTT
NA,TRBV2,NA,TRBJ1-2,CASSEGAGRGYGYTF,TGTGCCAGCAGTGAGGGTGCGGGGCGAGGCTATGGCTACACCTTC
NA,TRBV6-5,NA,TRBJ1-2,CASSYSRGYGYTF,TGTGCCAGCAGTTATAGCAGGGGCTATGGCTACACCTTC
NA,TRBV6-5,few,TRBJ1-1,CASSYHQAGDTEAFF,TGTGCCAGCAGTTACCATCAAGCAGGGGACACTGAAGCTTTCTTT
NA,TRBV6-5,NA,TRBJ2-5,CASNAVSERETQYF,TGTGCCAGCAACGCAGTCTCGGAGAGGGAGACCCAGTACTTC
TRBD1,TRBV7-3,once,TRBJ2-7,CASSSAGTGGYEQYF,TGTGCCAGCAGCTCGGCTGGGACAGGGGGCTACGAGCAGTACTTC
TRBD2,TRBV7-9,NA,TRBJ2-3,CASSSLAGGTDTQYF,TGTGCCAGCAGTTCACTAGCGGGGGGGACAGATACGCAGTATTTT
TRBD1,TRBV5-6,NA,TRBJ2-7,CASSLRDSYEQYF,TGTGCCAGCAGCCTCCGGGACAGCTACGAGCAGTACTTC
NA,TRBV20-1,NA,TRBJ2-5,CSRRVQETQYF,TGCAGTCGCCGGGTACAAGAGACCCAGTACTTC
TRBD2,TRBV9,NA,TRBJ2-1,CASSVSGGSYNEQFF,TGTGCCAGCAGCGTTAGCGGGGGCTCCTACAATGAGCAGTTCTTC
TRBD1,TRBV7-3,NA,TRBJ2-6,CASTLLTGGFGANVLTF,TGTGCCAGCACCCTTTTGACAGGGGGCTTCGGGGCCAACGTCCTGACTTTC
NA,TRBV6-1,NA,TRBJ1-5,CASSEVGGLGNQPQHF,TGTGCCAGCAGTGAAGTAGGAGGGCTGGGCAATCAGCCCCAGCATTTT
NA,TRBV5-1,NA,TRBJ1-1,CASSLRQRNTEAFF,TGCGCCAGCAGCCTACGACAGAGGAACACTGAAGCTTTCTTT
NA,TRBV24-1,NA,TRBJ2-5,CATSANTGIQETQYF,TGTGCCACCAGTGCCAATACAGGGATCCAAGAGACCCAGTACTTC
NA,TRBV5-4,NA,TRBJ1-4,CASSSRATRAANEKLFF,TGTGCCAGCAGCTCCCGGGCCACGAGGGCGGCTAATGAAAAACTGTTTTTT
NA,TRBV7-3,few,TRBJ2-3,CASSLNGGATDTQYF,TGTGCCAGCAGCTTAAATGGGGGGGCCACAGATACGCAGTATTTT
NA,TRBV5-4,once,TRBJ1-4,CASSSGASTNEKLFF,TGTGCCAGCAGCTCAGGGGCAAGTACTAATGAAAAACTGTTTTTT
NA,TRBV2,NA,TRBJ2-2,CASTLYRGSGELFF,TGTGCCAGCACCCTTTATAGGGGGAGCGGGGAGCTGTTTTTT
NA,TRBV5-4,NA,TRBJ2-1,CASSSVLYNEQFF,TGTGCCAGCAGCTCGGTCCTATACAATGAGCAGTTCTTC
NA,TRBV27,few,TRBJ2-1,CAGGPRGKEVF,TGTGCCGGTGGCCCGCGAGGTAAGGAGGTCTTC
NA,TRBV4-1,NA,TRBJ1-1,CASSQEPGWANTEAFF,TGCGCCAGCAGCCAAGAGCCGGGGTGGGCGAACACTGAAGCTTTCTTT
NA,TRBV19,NA,TRBJ1-3,CASRAGVSGNTIYF,TGTGCCAGCCGTGCGGGTGTTTCTGGAAACACCATATATTTT
NA,TRBV7-9,NA,TRBJ1-1,CASSLVDSGVEAFF,TGTGCCAGCAGCTTAGTTGACAGCGGGGTTGAAGCTTTCTTT
TRBD1,TRBV6-1,NA,TRBJ1-2,CASSGQGAKANYGYTF,TGTGCCAGCAGTGGACAGGGGGCTAAAGCTAACTATGGCTACACCTTC
NA,TRBV3-1/TRBV3-2,NA,TRBJ1-1,CASREGLAPSAAFF,TGTGCCAGCAGGGAGGGCCTAGCCCCCTCCGCGGCTTTCTTT
NA,TRBV3-1/TRBV3-2,few,TRBJ1-1,CASSQAVLNTEAFF,TGTGCCAGCAGCCAAGCCGTCCTGAACACTGAAGCTTTCTTT
NA,TRBV30,NA,TRBJ2-5,CAWTPSQETQYF,TGTGCCTGGACCCCCTCCCAAGAGACCCAGTACTTC
NA,TRBV7-2,NA,TRBJ2-7,CASSLGTVYEQYF,TGTGCCAGCAGCTTAGGGACAGTCTACGAGCAGTACTTC
TRBD1,TRBV9,few,TRBJ2-5,CASSDRTGITQYF,TGTGCCAGCAGCGACCGGACAGGGATCACCCAGTACTTC
NA,TRBV6-1,NA,TRBJ2-3,CASSEGGGELPQYF,TGTGCCAGCAGTGAAGGAGGCGGGGAACTTCCGCAGTATTTT
TRBD1,TRBV4-1,NA,TRBJ1-2,CASSQVGKATGRDGYTF,TGCGCCAGCAGCCAAGTCGGGAAGGCGACAGGGCGGGATGGCTACACCTTC
NA,TRBV27,once,TRBJ1-5,CASSPSFNQPQHF,TGTGCCAGCAGTCCCTCGTTCAATCAGCCCCAGCATTTT
NA,TRBV11-3,NA,TRBJ1-4,CASSLFAGLTPGEKLFF,TGTGCCAGCAGCTTATTCGCGGGACTCACCCCGGGTGAAAAACTGTTTTTT
NA,TRBV6-6,NA,TRBJ1-3,CASSYRGQRSGNTIYF,TGTGCCAGCAGTTATAGAGGACAGCGCTCTGGAAACACCATATATTTT
TRBD1,TRBV6-1,NA,TRBJ1-5,CASSESLGQGMQPQHF,TGTGCCAGCAGTGAAAGTCTGGGACAGGGAATGCAGCCCCAGCATTTT
NA,TRBV7-2,NA,TRBJ1-1,CASSVVANTEAFF,TGTGCCAGCTCGGTAGTAGCGAACACTGAAGCTTTCTTT